This T cell receptor (beta chain) came from a study of blood T cells in healthy people across ages. Study-level points and caveats: Diversity of TCR beta per million T cells declined in a roughly linear way with age.

Per germline, CDR1 DFQATT and CDR2 SNEGSKA (reference sequence). CDR3 length: 14 residues. V was pared by 2 bases and J by 2 bases, with 5 bases of the junction left unmatched. Primed by a sample-barcoded 5' primer and a J-beta primer mix, a second PCR proceeded for about 6 to 11 cycles. Researchers report that each sample yielded at least 2.5 million CDR3-containing paired-end reads. TCRdb re-called the 5' RACE reads through MiXCR, storing one row per CDR3 protein. The sample holds 1,800,000 or so distinct CDR3 sequences; 30% to 40% are singletons and the top ten take about 21%. Isolation per sample recovered at least 7 million PBMCs. The total RNA that was extracted per sample amounted to at least 5 micrograms. Note on this clonotype: The antigen remains undetermined.

The rearrangement joins TRBV20-1 to TRBJ1-2, with 7 bases fitting TRBD1. The sample was blood. The origin of this receptor is a human donor in good health. The CDR3, as DNA: TGCAGTGCTAGAAAGGGACAGTTAAACTATGGCTACACCTTC. The encoded protein is CSARKGQLNYGYTF.